This entry concerns a single T cell receptor beta chain. Expressed TCRB transcripts were sequenced after all isolated RNA was converted to cDNA. Generated by immunoSEQ multiplex PCR, the TCRdb table keeps only in-frame clones and is missing some. The table lists under 950,000 clones, roughly 17% of them singletons. These data originate in a study of beta chain features in type 1 diabetes. Per germline, CDR1 SGHTA and CDR2 FQGNSA. The CDR3 covers 16 residues. The V segment lost 1 base and the J segment 10 bases; nucleotides outside the gene matches: 13. The clonotype was recovered from a woman aged 18 to 35 in good health. The chain couples TRBV7-2 to TRBJ2-5; TRBD2 matches 9 bases. Sequenced: naive CD4+ T cells from blood. The DNA for the CDR3 is TGTGCCAGCAGCTTAGTGCCCCTCTCAGCGGGAGGTGTCCAGTACTTC. Its protein is CASSLVPLSAGGVQYF.